This T cell receptor (beta chain) came from a study of cytomegalovirus exposure and HLA in healthy donors. Deletions cut 7 bases from V and 1 base from J, with 13 bases between. Germline V gene data show CDR1 as MDHEN and CDR2 as SYDVKM. The CDR3 spans 14 residues. The PCR had 60 Vbeta and 13 Jbeta primers. Method: immunoSEQ multiplex PCR; TCRdb's copy keeps in-frame clones and lacks some. The profile shows fewer than 90,000 clones, roughly 80% of them singletons. The gene calls are TRBV28 and TRBJ1-1; perhaps TRBD1 as D (6 bases). The receptor comes from a man aged 25-45 years in good health and CMV-seropositive. Sequences were obtained from PBMCs. In DNA form, the CDR3 reads TGTGCCAGCATTGAACAGGGTAGGAACACTGAAGCTTTCTTT. Translated: CASIEQGRNTEAFF.